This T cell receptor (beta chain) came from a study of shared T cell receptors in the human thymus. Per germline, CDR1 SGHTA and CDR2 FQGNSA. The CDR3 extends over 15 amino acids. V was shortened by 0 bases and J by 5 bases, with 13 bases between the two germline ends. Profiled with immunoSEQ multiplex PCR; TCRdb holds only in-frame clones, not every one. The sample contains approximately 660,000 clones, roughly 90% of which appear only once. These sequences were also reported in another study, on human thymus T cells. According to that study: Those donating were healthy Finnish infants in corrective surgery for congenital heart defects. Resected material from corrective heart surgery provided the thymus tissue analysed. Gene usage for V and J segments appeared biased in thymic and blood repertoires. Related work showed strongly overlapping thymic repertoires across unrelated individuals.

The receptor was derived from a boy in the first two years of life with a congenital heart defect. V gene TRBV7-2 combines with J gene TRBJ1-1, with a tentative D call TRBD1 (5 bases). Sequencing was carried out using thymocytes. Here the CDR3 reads CASSLARQGGTEAFF. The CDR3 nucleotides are TGTGCCAGCAGCTTAGCGAGGCAGGGTGGGACTGAAGCTTTCTTT.